This record covers a single T cell receptor (beta chain). The antigen is not known. Assay: immunoSEQ multiplex PCR; the TCRdb copy retains only in-frame clones and omits some. The sample carries 25,000 to 35,000 clones, under 80% recorded once. This sample is drawn from a study of PD-1 blockade in classical Hodgkin lymphoma. The time point is: cycle 4 day 1 (C4D1), after about 6 weeks of nivolumab. Autologous stem cell transplantation was followed by relapse in every patient, and brentuximab vedotin exposure varied. Investigators isolated CD4+ T cells from thawed PBMCs through magnetic negative selection. With V trimmed by 0 bases and J by 7 bases, 8 bases remained unmatched. The length of the CDR3 is 17 residues. Germline V CDR1 and CDR2: SGHRS, YFSETQ. Study-level points and caveats: Before treatment, complete responders showed about the same diversity as newly diagnosed patients. Lower baseline TCR diversity was reported for newly diagnosed patients than for healthy donors.

The chain combines TRBV5-1 with TRBJ2-2, with TRBD2 matching over 11 bases. Sequenced here: CD4+ T cells from blood, sampled before the fourth cycle of nivolumab. The sequence was collected from a human donor with classical Hodgkin lymphoma. For the CDR3, the DNA is TGCGCCAGCAGCTTGGAATTAGCGGGAGGGCACGGCGGGGAGCTGTTTTTT. It yields the protein CASSLELAGGHGGELFF.